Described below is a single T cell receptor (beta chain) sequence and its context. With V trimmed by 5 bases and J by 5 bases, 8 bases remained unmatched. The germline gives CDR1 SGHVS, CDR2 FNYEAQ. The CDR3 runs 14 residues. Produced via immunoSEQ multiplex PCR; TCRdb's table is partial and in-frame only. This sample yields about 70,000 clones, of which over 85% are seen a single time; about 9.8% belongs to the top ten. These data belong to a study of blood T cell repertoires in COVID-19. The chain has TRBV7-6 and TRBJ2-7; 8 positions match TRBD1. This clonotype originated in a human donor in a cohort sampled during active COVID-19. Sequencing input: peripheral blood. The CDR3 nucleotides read TGTGCCAGCAGCCCCCCAGGGGGCGTCAACGAGCAGTACTTC. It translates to CASSPPGGVNEQYF. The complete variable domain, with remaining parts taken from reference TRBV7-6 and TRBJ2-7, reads GAGVSQSPRYKVTKRGQDVALRCDPISGHVSLYWYRQALGQGPEFLTYFNYEAQQDKSGLPNDRFSAERPEGSISTLTIQRTEQRDSAMYRCASSPPGGVNEQYFGPGTRLTVT.